The 3 T cell receptor beta chains in this list originate from one sample, sequenced in a study of blood T cell repertoires in COVID-19. Assay used: immunoSEQ multiplex PCR; TCRdb lists only in-frame clones, some missing. The repertoire holds tens of thousands of clones, with 80% to 85% as singletons. Sequencing was carried out using peripheral blood. The receptors stem from a human donor in a cohort sampled during active COVID-19.

The chain couples TRBV5-8 to TRBJ2-1, with a weak D call TRBD2 (5 bases). Germline CDR1 SGHTS, CDR2 YDEGEE. Trimming stripped 7 bases from V and 6 bases from J, with 14 bases between. The CDR3 sequence is 13 residues long. In DNA, the CDR3 is TGTGCCAGCGACCCACCGAGCGGCAATGAGCAGTTCTTC. It encodes CASDPPSGNEQFF. The full variable domain, rest sourced from reference TRBV5-8 and TRBJ2-1, is EAGVTQSPTHLIKTRGQQATLRCSPISGHTSVYWYQQALGLGLQFLLWYDEGEERNRGNFPPRFSGRQFPNYSSELNVNALELEDSALYLCASDPPSGNEQFFGPGTRLTVL.

The chain employs TRBV28 and TRBJ2-1; D is unresolved. CDR3 length: 13 amino acids. V was trimmed by 2 bases and J by 3 bases, leaving 5 bases between them. Germline loops: CDR1 MDHEN, CDR2 SYDVKM. The CDR3, as DNA: TGTGCCAGCAGTTTACCAGACTACAATGAGCAGTTCTTC. Translating it yields CASSLPDYNEQFF.

In DNA form, the CDR3 reads TGTGCCAGCAGCCTCAGAGTAAACCGGGACAGCGTAGCCAAAAACATTCAGTACTTC. This translates into CASSLRVNRDSVAKNIQYF. The chain has TRBV11-2 and TRBJ2-4; TRBD1 aligns across 7 bases. Germline V gene sequence: CDR1 SGHAT, CDR2 FQNNGV. With 5 bases clipped from V and 0 bases from J, the junction kept 16 bases outside the gene matches. CDR3 length: 19 amino acids.